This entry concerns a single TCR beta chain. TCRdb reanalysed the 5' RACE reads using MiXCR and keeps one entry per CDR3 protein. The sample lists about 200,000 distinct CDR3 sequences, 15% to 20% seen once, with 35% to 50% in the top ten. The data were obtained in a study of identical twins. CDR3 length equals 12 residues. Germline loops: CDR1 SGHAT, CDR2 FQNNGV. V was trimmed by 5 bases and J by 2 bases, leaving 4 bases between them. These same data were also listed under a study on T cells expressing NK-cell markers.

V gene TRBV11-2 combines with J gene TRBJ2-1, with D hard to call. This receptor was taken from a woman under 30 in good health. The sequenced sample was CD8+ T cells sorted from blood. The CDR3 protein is CASSVTYNEQFF. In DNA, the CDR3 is TGTGCCAGCAGCGTTACCTACAATGAGCAGTTCTTC.